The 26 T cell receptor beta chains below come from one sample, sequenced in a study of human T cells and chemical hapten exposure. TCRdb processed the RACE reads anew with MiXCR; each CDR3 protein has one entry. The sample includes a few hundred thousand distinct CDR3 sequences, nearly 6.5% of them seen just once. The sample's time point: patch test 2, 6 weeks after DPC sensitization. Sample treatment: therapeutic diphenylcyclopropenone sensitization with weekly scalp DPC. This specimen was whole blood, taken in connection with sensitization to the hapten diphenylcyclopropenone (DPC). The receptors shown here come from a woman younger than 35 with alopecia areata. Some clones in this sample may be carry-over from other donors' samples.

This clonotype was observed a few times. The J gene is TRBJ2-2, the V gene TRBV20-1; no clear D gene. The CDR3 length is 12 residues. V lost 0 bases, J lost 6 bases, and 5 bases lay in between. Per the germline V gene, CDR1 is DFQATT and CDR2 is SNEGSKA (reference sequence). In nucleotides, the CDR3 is TGCAGTGCTAGAGAAGGACCCGGGGAGCTGTTTTTT. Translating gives CSAREGPGELFF.

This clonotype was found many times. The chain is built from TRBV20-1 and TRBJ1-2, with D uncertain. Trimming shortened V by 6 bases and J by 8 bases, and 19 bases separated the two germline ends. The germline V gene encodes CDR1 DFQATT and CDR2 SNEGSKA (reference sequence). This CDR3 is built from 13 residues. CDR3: CSAPPVGLWGYTF. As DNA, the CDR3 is TGCAGTGCACCCCCCGTCGGACTTTGGGGCTACACCTTC.

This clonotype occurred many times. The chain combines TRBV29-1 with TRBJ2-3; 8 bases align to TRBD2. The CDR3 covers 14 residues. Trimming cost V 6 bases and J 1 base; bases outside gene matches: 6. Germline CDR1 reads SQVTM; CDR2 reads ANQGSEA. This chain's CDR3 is CSVMQLAGTDTQYF. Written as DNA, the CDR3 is TGCAGCGTGATGCAACTAGCGGGCACAGATACGCAGTATTTT.

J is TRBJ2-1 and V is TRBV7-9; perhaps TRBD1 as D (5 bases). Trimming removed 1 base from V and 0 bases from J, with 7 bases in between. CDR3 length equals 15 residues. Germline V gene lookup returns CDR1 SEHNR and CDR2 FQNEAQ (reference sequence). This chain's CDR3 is CASSLGQLSYNEQFF. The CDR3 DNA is TGTGCCAGCAGCTTAGGACAGCTCTCCTACAATGAGCAGTTCTTC. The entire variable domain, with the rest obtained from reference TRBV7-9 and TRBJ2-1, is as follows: DTGVSQNPRHKITKRGQNVTFRCDPISEHNRLYWYRQTLGQGPEFLTYFQNEAQLEKSRLLSDRFSAERPKGSFSTLEIQRTEQGDSAMYLCASSLGQLSYNEQFFGPGTRLTVL.

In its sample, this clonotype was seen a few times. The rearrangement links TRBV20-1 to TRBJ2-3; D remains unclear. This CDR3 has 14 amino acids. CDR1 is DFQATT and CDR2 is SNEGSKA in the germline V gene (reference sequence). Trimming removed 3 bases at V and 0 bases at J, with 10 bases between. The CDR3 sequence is CSASDAPSTDTQYF. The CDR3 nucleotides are TGCAGTGCTAGTGACGCGCCTAGCACAGATACGCAGTATTTT.

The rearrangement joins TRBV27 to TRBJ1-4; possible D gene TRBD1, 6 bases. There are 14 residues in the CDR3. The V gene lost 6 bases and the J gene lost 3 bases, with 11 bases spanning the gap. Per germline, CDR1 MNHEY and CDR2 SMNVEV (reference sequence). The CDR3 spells CASRAGQANEKLFF. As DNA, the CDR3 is TGTGCCAGCAGAGCGGGACAAGCTAATGAAAAACTGTTTTTT.

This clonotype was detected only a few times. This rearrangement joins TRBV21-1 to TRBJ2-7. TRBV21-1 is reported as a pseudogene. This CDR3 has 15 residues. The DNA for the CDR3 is TGTGCCAGCAGCAAAGGGGTACGGTGGACCTACGAGCAGTACTTC. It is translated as CASSKGVRWTYEQYF.

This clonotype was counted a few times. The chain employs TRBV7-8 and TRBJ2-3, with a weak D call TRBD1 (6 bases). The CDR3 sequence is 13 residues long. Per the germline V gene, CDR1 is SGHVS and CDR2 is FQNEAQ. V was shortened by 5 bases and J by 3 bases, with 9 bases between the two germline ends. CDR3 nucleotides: TGTGCCAGCAGCGGGGGCGAGACAGATACGCAGTATTTT. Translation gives CASSGGETDTQYF.

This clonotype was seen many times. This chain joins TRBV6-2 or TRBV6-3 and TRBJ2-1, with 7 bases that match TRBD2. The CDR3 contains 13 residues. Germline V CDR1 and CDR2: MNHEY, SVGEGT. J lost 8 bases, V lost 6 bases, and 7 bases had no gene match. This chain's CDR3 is CASSLTSTHEQFF. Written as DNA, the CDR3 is TGTGCCAGCAGCCTGACTAGCACCCATGAGCAGTTCTTC.

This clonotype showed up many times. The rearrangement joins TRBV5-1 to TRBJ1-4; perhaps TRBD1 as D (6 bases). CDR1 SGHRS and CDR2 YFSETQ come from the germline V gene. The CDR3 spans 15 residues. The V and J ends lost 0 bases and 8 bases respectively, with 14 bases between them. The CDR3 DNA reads TGCGCCAGCAGCTTGGCCGGGACAACTTACGAAAAACTGTTTTTT. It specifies CASSLAGTTYEKLFF. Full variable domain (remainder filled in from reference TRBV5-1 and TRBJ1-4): KAGVTQTPRYLIKTRGQQVTLSCSPISGHRSVSWYQQTPGQGLQFLFEYFSETQRNKGNFPGRFSGRQFSNSRSEMNVSTLELGDSALYLCASSLAGTTYEKLFFGSGTQLSVL.

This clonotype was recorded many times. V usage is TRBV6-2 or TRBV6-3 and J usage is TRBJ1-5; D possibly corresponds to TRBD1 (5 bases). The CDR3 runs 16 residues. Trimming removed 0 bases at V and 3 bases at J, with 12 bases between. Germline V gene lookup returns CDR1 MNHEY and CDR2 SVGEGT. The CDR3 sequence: CASSYSIIRANQPQHF. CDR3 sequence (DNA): TGTGCCAGCAGTTACTCGATCATCAGGGCCAATCAGCCCCAGCATTTT.

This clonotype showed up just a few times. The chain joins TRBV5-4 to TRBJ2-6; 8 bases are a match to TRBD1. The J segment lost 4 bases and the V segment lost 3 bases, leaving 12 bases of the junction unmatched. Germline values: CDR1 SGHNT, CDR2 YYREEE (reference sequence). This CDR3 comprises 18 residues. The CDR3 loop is CASSSGTGLFPGANVLTF. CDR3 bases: TGTGCCAGCAGCTCCGGGACAGGTTTATTTCCGGGGGCCAACGTCCTGACTTTC.

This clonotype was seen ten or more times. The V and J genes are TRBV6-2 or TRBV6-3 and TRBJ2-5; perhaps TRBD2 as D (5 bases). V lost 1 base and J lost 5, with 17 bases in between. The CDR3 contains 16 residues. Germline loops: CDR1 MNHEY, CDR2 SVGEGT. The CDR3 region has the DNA TGTGCCAGCAGTTACTTCGATACTCCCGGGGAGGAGACCCAGTACTTC. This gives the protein CASSYFDTPGEETQYF.

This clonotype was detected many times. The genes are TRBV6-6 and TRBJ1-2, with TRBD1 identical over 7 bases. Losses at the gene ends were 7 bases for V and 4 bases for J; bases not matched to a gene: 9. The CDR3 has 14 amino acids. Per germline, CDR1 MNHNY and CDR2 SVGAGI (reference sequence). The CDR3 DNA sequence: TGTGCCAGCACCCTACGGACAGGCGGCTATGGCTACACCTTC. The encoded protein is CASTLRTGGYGYTF.

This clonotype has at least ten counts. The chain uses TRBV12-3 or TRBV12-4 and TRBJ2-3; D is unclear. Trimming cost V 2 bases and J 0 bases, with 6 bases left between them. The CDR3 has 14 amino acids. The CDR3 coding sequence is TGTGCCAGCAGTTTACTTGCGAGCACAGATACGCAGTATTTT. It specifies CASSLLASTDTQYF.

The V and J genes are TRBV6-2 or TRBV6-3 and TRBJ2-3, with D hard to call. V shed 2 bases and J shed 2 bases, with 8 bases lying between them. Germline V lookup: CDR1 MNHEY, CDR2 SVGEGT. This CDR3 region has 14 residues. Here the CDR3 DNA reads TGTGCCAGCAGTTACCGAGGAAACACAGATACGCAGTATTTT. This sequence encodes CASSYRGNTDTQYF.

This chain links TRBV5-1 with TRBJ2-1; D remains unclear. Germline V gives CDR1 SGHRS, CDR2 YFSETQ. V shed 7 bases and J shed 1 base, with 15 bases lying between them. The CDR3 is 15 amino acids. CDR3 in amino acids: CASATTPSSYNEQFF. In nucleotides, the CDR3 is TGCGCCAGCGCCACCACACCGAGTTCCTACAATGAGCAGTTCTTC.

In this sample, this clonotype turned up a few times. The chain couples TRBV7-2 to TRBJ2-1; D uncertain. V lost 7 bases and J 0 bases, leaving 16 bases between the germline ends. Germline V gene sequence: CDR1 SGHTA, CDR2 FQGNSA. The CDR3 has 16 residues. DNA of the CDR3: TGTGCCAGCACCATCACCCCAGTCTTCTCCTACAATGAGCAGTTCTTC. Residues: CASTITPVFSYNEQFF.

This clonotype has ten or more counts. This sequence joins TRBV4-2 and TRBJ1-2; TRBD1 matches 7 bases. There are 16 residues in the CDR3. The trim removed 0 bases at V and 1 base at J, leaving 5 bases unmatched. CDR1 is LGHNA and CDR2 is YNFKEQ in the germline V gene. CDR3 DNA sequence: TGTGCCAGCAGCCAAGAAAAAGGGGGCGTTAACTATGGCTACACCTTC. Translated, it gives CASSQEKGGVNYGYTF.

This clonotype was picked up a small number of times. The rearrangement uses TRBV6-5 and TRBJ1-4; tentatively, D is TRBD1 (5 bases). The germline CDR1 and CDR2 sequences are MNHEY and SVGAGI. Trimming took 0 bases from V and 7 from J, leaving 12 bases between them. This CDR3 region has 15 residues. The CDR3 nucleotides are TGTGCCAGCAGTTACTCGAAGTCAGGGCTTGAAAAACTGTTTTTT. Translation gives CASSYSKSGLEKLFF.

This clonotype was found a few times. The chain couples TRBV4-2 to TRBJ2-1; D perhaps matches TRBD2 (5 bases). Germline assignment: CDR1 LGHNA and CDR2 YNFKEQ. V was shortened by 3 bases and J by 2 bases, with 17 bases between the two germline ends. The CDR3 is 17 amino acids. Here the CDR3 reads CASSQALETPPYNEQFF. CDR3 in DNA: TGTGCCAGCAGCCAGGCACTAGAAACACCCCCCTACAATGAGCAGTTCTTC.

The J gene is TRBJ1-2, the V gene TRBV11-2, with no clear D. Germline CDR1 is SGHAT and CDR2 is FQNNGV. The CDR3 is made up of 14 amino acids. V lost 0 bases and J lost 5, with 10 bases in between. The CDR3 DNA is TGTGCCAGCAGCTTAGATCTGGGGTCTTATGGCTACACCTTC. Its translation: CASSLDLGSYGYTF.

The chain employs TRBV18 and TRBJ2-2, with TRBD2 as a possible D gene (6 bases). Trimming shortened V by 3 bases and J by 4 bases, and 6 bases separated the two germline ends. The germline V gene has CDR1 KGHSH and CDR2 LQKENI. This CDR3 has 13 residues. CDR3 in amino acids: CASSPGGTGELFF. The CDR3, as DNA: TGTGCCAGCTCACCGGGGGGCACCGGGGAGCTGTTTTTT. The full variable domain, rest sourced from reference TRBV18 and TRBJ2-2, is NAGVMQNPRHLVRRRGQEARLRCSPMKGHSHVYWYRQLPEEGLKFMVYLQKENIIDESGMPKERFSAEFPKEGPSILRIQQVVRGDSAAYFCASSPGGTGELFFGEGSRLTVL.

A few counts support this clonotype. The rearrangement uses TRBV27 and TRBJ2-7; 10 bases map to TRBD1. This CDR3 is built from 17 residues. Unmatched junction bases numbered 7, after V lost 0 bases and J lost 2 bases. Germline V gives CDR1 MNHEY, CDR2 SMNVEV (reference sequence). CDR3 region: CASSLSGSGQGTYEQYF. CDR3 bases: TGTGCCAGCAGTTTATCCGGGTCGGGACAGGGGACCTACGAGCAGTACTTC.

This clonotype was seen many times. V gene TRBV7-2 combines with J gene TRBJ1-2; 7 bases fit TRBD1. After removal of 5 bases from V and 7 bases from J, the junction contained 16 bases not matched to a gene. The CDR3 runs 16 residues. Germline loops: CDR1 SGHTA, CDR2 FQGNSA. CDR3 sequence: CASSPRVVRGKAGYTF. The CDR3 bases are TGTGCCAGCAGCCCACGGGTGGTCAGGGGGAAAGCTGGCTACACCTTC.

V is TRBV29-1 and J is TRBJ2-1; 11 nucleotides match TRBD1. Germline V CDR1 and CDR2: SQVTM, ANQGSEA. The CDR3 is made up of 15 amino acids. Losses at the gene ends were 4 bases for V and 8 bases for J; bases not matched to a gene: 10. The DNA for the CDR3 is TGCAGCGTTGTGACCGGACAGGGGGCAATGGATGAGCAGTTCTTC. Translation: CSVVTGQGAMDEQFF.